Below are 4 T cell receptor beta chains sequenced from a single sample in a study of blood T cell repertoires in COVID-19. Some clones are missing from TCRdb's copy, which holds only in-frame ones; the method was immunoSEQ multiplex PCR. This sample has about 43,000 clones, with 80% to 90% found just once. Source material: peripheral blood. Every receptor here comes from a man in his 60s with active COVID-19.

The gene calls are TRBV16 and TRBJ1-6; perhaps TRBD1 as D (5 bases). The CDR3 loop spans 16 amino acids. Germline V gives CDR1 KGHSY, CDR2 FQNENV. Trimming took 0 bases from V and 7 from J, leaving 13 bases between them. CDR3 DNA sequence: TGTGCCAGCAGCCAATCGGGAGGGGTCGTAAATTCACCCCTCCACTTT. Translating it yields CASSQSGGVVNSPLHF.

The chain links TRBV5-6 to TRBJ1-2; TRBD1 aligns across 8 bases. V lost 0 bases, J lost 4 bases, and 2 bases stayed unmatched. CDR3 size: 14 residues. CDR1 is SGHDT, CDR2 YYEEEE, per germline. The CDR3, as DNA: TGTGCCAGCAGCTTGGGCGGACAGGGCTATGGCTACACCTTC. As protein: CASSLGGQGYGYTF.

This clone has just one count. The V and J genes are TRBV5-4 and TRBJ2-3, with a tentative D call TRBD2 (7 bases). The CDR3 has 14 amino acids. The V and J ends lost 0 bases and 5 bases respectively, with 10 bases between them. CDR1 is SGHNT and CDR2 is YYREEE in the germline V gene (reference sequence). The CDR3 region is CASSLERGGDTQYF. DNA of the CDR3: TGTGCCAGCAGCTTGGAGAGGGGGGGAGATACGCAGTATTTT.

The chain links TRBV15 to TRBJ1-5; no definite D call. Looked up from germline, CDR1 is LNHNV and CDR2 is YYDKDF (reference sequence). Trimming took off 0 bases at V and 7 bases at J, with 16 bases between the two ends. The length of the CDR3 is 16 residues. CDR3: CATSRDRLQFRQPQHF. The CDR3 coding sequence is TGTGCCACCAGCAGAGATAGGCTACAGTTTCGGCAGCCCCAGCATTTT.